The T cell receptor (beta chain) described here comes from a study of regulatory T cells in long-lasting Graves disease. Findings of the study overall: Whereas new patients shared 900 to 1,000 public clonotypes, persistent patients shared more, at 2,500 to 3,500. Gene preferences differed: TRBV28, TRBJ1-2, TRBJ2-5 in persistent cases.

This clonotype was observed at least ten times. What it binds is not known. Sequencing libraries for TCR beta were prepared with iRepertoire HTBI primers and Arm-PCR of CDR3 regions. TCRdb independently ran MiXCR on the multiplex PCR reads; one entry per CDR3 protein. The sample lists 700,000 or so distinct CDR3 sequences; around 32% were seen once. The time point here: persistent/refractory GD, antithyroid drugs over 5 years with positive TRAb. Construction of the TCR library relied on RNA isolated from PBMCs. The germline V gene encodes CDR1 MNHEY and CDR2 SMNVEV (reference sequence). Trimming cost V 6 bases and J 4 bases, with 12 bases left between them. The CDR3 covers 13 residues.

The chain employs TRBV27 and TRBJ1-1; D not resolved. This clonotype originated in a female donor with Graves disease. The sequenced sample was peripheral blood mononuclear cells (PBMCs), obtained when the disease was refractory, from a patient treated with antithyroid drugs. CDR3 loop: CASRSHYGTEAFF. The CDR3 nucleotides read TGTGCCAGCAGATCCCACTATGGCACTGAAGCTTTCTTT.